These 28 T cell receptor beta chains share one sample of origin, sequenced in a study of metastatic and nonmetastatic thyroid tumors (dated by TCRdb to 2020 to 2022). None of the patients had been given any treatment before thyroid surgery. The library was produced with PCR. The sequencer listed for this sample is Illumina HiSeq 4000. TCRdb cleaned the public reads at Q25 with fastp, built clones with MiXCR and kept in-frame beta chains. This sample comprises 14,000 or so clones, around a third of them detected only once. Together, the top ten hold approximately 24% of the sample. The sequencing input was tumor tissue. All receptors derive from a female donor with papillary thyroid cancer or a benign thyroid nodule (not recorded which). Some clones in this sample may be carry-over from other donors' samples.

This clone came up many times. The chain links TRBV11-1 to TRBJ1-2; D unresolved. The V end lost 1 base, the J end lost 1 base, and 10 bases lay between the germline ends. The CDR3 is made up of 15 amino acids. Per the germline V gene, CDR1 is SGHAT and CDR2 is FQDESV (reference sequence). CDR3 sequence: CASSLGSSFNYGYTF. The DNA of the CDR3 is TGTGCCAGCAGCTTAGGGTCATCGTTTAACTATGGCTACACCTTC.

The V and J genes are TRBV28 and TRBJ2-2; D is ambiguous. The V end lost 11 bases, the J end lost 5 bases, and 15 bases lay between the germline ends. There are 13 residues in the CDR3. Germline loops: CDR1 MDHEN, CDR2 SYDVKM. The CDR3 sequence: CASSKAWTGELFF. In DNA form, the CDR3 reads TGTGCCTCTTCGAAAGCGTGGACCGGGGAGCTGTTTTTT.

There are many counts of this clone. The chain is built from TRBV7-8 and TRBJ2-4; perhaps TRBD2 as D (5 bases). The CDR3 contains 20 residues. V was shortened by 1 base and J by 1 base, with 23 bases between the two germline ends. Germline CDR1 SGHVS, CDR2 FQNEAQ. CDR3 loop: CASSLVGLGSPGVAKNIQYF. In DNA, the CDR3 is TGTGCCAGCAGCTTAGTGGGTCTCGGTTCCCCCGGGGTGGCCAAAAACATTCAGTACTTC.

The rearrangement uses TRBV30 and TRBJ2-2; 9 bases agree with TRBD1. The CDR3 totals 12 residues. Germline V gene data show CDR1 as GTSNPN and CDR2 as SVGIG (reference sequence). CDR3 loop: CSGGQGVGELFF. CDR3 nucleotide sequence: TGTTCCGGGGGACAGGGTGTCGGGGAGCTGTTTTTT. Together with reference TRBV30 and TRBJ2-2, the CDR3 gives the full variable domain: SQTIHQWPATLVQPVGSPLSLECTVEGTSNPNLYWYRQAAGRGLQLLFYSVGIGQISSEVPQNLSASRPQDRQFILSSKKLLLSDSGFYLCSGGQGVGELFFGEGSRLTVL.

V gene TRBV30 combines with J gene TRBJ2-7; no firm D call. CDR1 and CDR2 (germline): GTSNPN, SVGIG (reference sequence). This CDR3 is built from 11 residues. V was pared by 2 bases and J by 2 bases, with 4 bases between. CDR3 loop: CAWSTAYEQYF. The CDR3 region has the DNA TGTGCCTGGAGTACGGCCTACGAGCAGTACTTC.

This clone was observed many times. The gene calls are TRBV5-5 and TRBJ1-1, with D uncertain. Deletions cut 4 bases from V and 2 bases from J, with 12 bases between. CDR1 is SGHKS, CDR2 YYEKEE, per germline (reference sequence). The CDR3 loop spans 14 amino acids. Here the CDR3 reads CASSPAISNTEAFF. The CDR3 DNA reads as TGTGCCAGCAGCCCTGCGATCTCCAACACTGAAGCTTTCTTT.

The chain employs TRBV6-1 and TRBJ1-2, with 8 bases fitting TRBD1. The CDR3 totals 15 residues. The germline CDR1 and CDR2 sequences are MNHNS and SASEGT. V was pared by 6 bases and J by 2 bases, with 8 bases of the junction left unmatched. The CDR3 region has the DNA TGTGCCAGCAGGGGGACAGGAACCAGCAACTATGGCTACACCTTC. This encodes CASRGTGTSNYGYTF.

The chain recombines TRBV4-1 with TRBJ2-2; D is unclear. From germline, CDR1 is MGHRA and CDR2 YSYEKL. The CDR3 contains 12 residues. Trimming left V 1 base short and J 5 bases short, with 2 bases between. The CDR3 DNA sequence: TGCGCCAGCAGCCAAGGAACCGGGGAGCTGTTTTTT. Translation: CASSQGTGELFF.

This clone is categorized as medium-sized (0.01 to 0.1%). The chain uses TRBV6-2 or TRBV6-3 and TRBJ2-7; 7 bases fit TRBD1. Germline CDR1 reads MNHEY; CDR2 reads SVGEGT. The length of the CDR3 is 15 residues. V lost 2 bases, J lost 0 bases, and 4 bases stayed unmatched. The CDR3 DNA sequence: TGTGCCAGCAGTTACCCGACAGGGAGCTCCTACGAGCAGTACTTC. It specifies CASSYPTGSSYEQYF.

Of note for this clone: The junction differs from germline at one of its ends, possibly a read error. The chain carries TRBV3-1 and TRBJ2-7; D is undetermined. CDR3 length equals 13 residues. Germline loops: CDR1 LGHDT, CDR2 YNNKEL (reference sequence). The chain's CDR3 is CASRRAPSHEQYF. The CDR3 bases are TGTGCCAGCAGAAGGGCTCCCTCCCACGAGCAGTACTTC.

V usage is TRBV11-2 and J usage is TRBJ2-7; D not resolved. With 5 bases removed from V and 3 bases from J, the gap between germline ends came to 8 bases. The CDR3 spans 12 residues. Germline CDR1 SGHAT, CDR2 FQNNGV. The CDR3, as DNA: TGTGCCAGCAGCCGTCCTAGCTACGAGCAGTACTTC. It encodes CASSRPSYEQYF.

With regard to this clone: At one boundary the junction diverges from the germline segment, which might be a read error. The rearrangement joins TRBV6-1 to TRBJ1-2; no clear D gene. In germline, CDR1 is MNHNS, CDR2 SASEGT. The CDR3 spans 13 residues. CDR3 loop: CVSKDLIDYGYTF. CDR3 nucleotides: TGTGTCAGCAAAGACCTAATTGACTATGGCTACACATTC.

This clone came up many times. The CDR3 spells CASSLGGRAYEQYF. The CDR3 bases are TGTGCCAGCAGCTTGGGCGGGAGGGCCTACGAGCAGTACTTC. The chain links TRBV5-4 to TRBJ2-7, with TRBD2 identical over 9 bases. This CDR3 comprises 14 residues. Per germline, CDR1 SGHNT and CDR2 YYREEE (reference sequence). The J segment lost 2 bases and the V segment lost 0 bases, leaving 0 bases of the junction unmatched. Full variable domain (remainder filled in from reference TRBV5-4 and TRBJ2-7): ETGVTQSPTHLIKTRGQQVTLRCSSQSGHNTVSWYQQALGQGPQFIFQYYREEENGRGNFPPRFSGLQFPNYSSELNVNALELDDSALYLCASSLGGRAYEQYFGPGTRLTVT.

V gene TRBV11-2 combines with J gene TRBJ1-2, with D perhaps matching TRBD1 (5 bases). Germline V gene lookup returns CDR1 SGHAT and CDR2 FQNNGV. The V end lost 0 bases, the J end lost 8 bases, and 16 bases lay between the germline ends. This CDR3 spans 15 amino acids. The CDR3 is CASSLDPAGMGGYTF. The CDR3 DNA sequence: TGTGCCAGCAGCTTAGATCCGGCAGGGATGGGGGGCTACACCTTC.

The J gene is TRBJ2-7, the V gene TRBV11-2; 12 nucleotides match TRBD2. J was trimmed by 2 bases and V by 3 bases; bases with no gene match: 2. From germline, CDR1 is SGHAT and CDR2 FQNNGV. The CDR3 runs to 15 residues. As DNA, the CDR3 is TGTGCCAGCAGCTTCACTAGCGGGGGGCCCTACGAGCAGTACTTC. Translated, it gives CASSFTSGGPYEQYF.

This clone was observed a few times. Here the CDR3 DNA reads TGTGCCAGCAGTTTATCGGGGATAGGGCGGGCGGTGAACACTGAAGCTTTCTTT. Translating gives CASSLSGIGRAVNTEAFF. V and J are TRBV27 and TRBJ1-1; D is undetermined. The CDR3 is made up of 18 amino acids. Germline V gene lookup returns CDR1 MNHEY and CDR2 SMNVEV (reference sequence). The V end lost 0 bases, the J end lost 0 bases, and 17 bases lay between the germline ends.

The V call is TRBV28, the J call TRBJ1-3; D is unresolved. V lost 6 bases and J lost 6, with 12 bases in between. Germline V gene lookup returns CDR1 MDHEN and CDR2 SYDVKM. This CDR3 region has 13 residues. The CDR3 sequence: CASRSGTSNTIYF. The CDR3 nucleotides read TGTGCCAGCAGATCGGGCACCTCAAACACCATATATTTT.

V is TRBV20-1 and J is TRBJ2-3; the match to TRBD2 covers 7 bases. Germline trimming cut 6 bases from V and 4 bases from J; bases unmatched to any gene: 10. The CDR3 is made up of 14 amino acids. Germline-derived CDR1 and CDR2 are DFQATT and SNEGSKA (reference sequence). The CDR3 DNA reads as TGCAGTGCAAGCCGCGGACTAGTGGCAGATACGCAGTATTTT. Translating it yields CSASRGLVADTQYF.

This clone was observed at least ten times. Other DNA variants within this sample encode the same CDR3. The chain combines TRBV7-6 with TRBJ2-7; 10 bases line up with TRBD1. V dropped 4 bases and J dropped 1; count of bases not matched to a gene: 4. This CDR3 is built from 15 residues. Germline lookup yields CDR1 SGHVS and CDR2 FNYEAQ. CDR3 nucleotide sequence: TGTGCCAGCAGCTCAGACAGGGGGCGGTCCTACGAGCAGTACTTC. Its protein is CASSSDRGRSYEQYF.

This clone was counted many times. This chain connects TRBV12-3 or TRBV12-4 to TRBJ1-1, with D perhaps TRBD1 (6 bases). With 2 bases removed from V and 7 bases from J, the gap between germline ends came to 14 bases. The CDR3 has 14 residues. This chain's CDR3 is CASSLRGGASEAFF. The CDR3 DNA reads as TGTGCCAGCAGTTTAAGGGGGGGCGCGAGTGAAGCTTTCTTT.

The chain links TRBV6-1 to TRBJ1-6, with 10 bases fitting TRBD1. CDR3 length: 17 amino acids. Germline assignment: CDR1 MNHNS and CDR2 SASEGT. Trimming took 5 bases from V and 4 from J; bases not matched to a gene: 8. CDR3 DNA: TGTGCCAGCAGTAGAGGGACAGGGGCTTTTTATAATTCACCCCTCCACTTT. Translating it yields CASSRGTGAFYNSPLHF.

Many counts were recorded for this clone. This chain connects TRBV12-3 or TRBV12-4 to TRBJ2-5; 8 bases map to TRBD1. After removal of 7 bases from V and 2 bases from J, the junction contained 3 bases not matched to a gene. The CDR3 runs 13 residues. The CDR3 DNA reads TGTGCCAGCACAGGGGGCCCTCAAGAGACCCAGTACTTC. Its protein is CASTGGPQETQYF.

The V gene is TRBV20-1, the J gene TRBJ2-1; 7 nucleotides align to TRBD2. Germline V lookup: CDR1 DFQATT, CDR2 SNEGSKA (reference sequence). V lost 0 bases, J lost 5 bases, and 10 bases stayed unmatched. This CDR3 spans 16 amino acids. The CDR3 nucleotides read TGCAGTGCTAGAGATCGGACGGGGGGAACCAACAATGAGCAGTTCTTC. Translating gives CSARDRTGGTNNEQFF.

The rearrangement uses TRBV7-9 and TRBJ1-3; 8 bases fit TRBD1. Germline V gene sequence: CDR1 SEHNR, CDR2 FQNEAQ (reference sequence). The V segment lost 6 bases and the J segment 4 bases; nucleotides outside the gene matches: 8. The CDR3 totals 15 residues. The CDR3 DNA is TGTGCCAGCAGACCTCAGACAGGGGTGGGAAACACCATATATTTT. This codes for CASRPQTGVGNTIYF.

The sample holds a few counts of this clone. Relative to the germline gene, one junction end is altered; a read error may explain this. V is TRBV15 and J is TRBJ1-3; no clear D gene. The CDR3 is 16 residues long. In germline, CDR1 is LNHNV, CDR2 YYDKDF (reference sequence). CDR3: CATSRDVSGFGNTTYF. CDR3 DNA: TGTGCCACCAGCAGAGATGTATCAGGCTTTGGAAACACCACATATTTT.

J is TRBJ2-7 and V is TRBV5-1; D is possibly TRBD2 (6 bases). Germline loops: CDR1 SGHRS, CDR2 YFSETQ. V was trimmed by 0 bases and J by 4 bases, leaving 11 bases between them. CDR3 length: 14 residues. The CDR3 sequence is CASSLDGRLYEQYF. The CDR3 region has the DNA TGCGCCAGCAGCTTGGACGGGAGACTTTACGAGCAGTACTTC.

This clone was recorded at least ten times. The identical CDR3 is also encoded by other nucleotide sequences in the sample. V usage is TRBV7-3 and J usage is TRBJ2-5, with 14 positions matching TRBD2. J lost 5 bases, V lost 3 bases, and 11 bases had no gene match. The germline gives CDR1 SGHTA, CDR2 FQGTGA. This CDR3 is 18 amino acids long. CDR3 residues: CASSFVSTSGRAQETQYF. CDR3 nucleotide sequence: TGTGCCAGCAGCTTCGTGTCGACTAGCGGGAGGGCCCAGGAGACCCAGTACTTC.

This clone was counted between two and nine times. The chain links TRBV24-1 to TRBJ1-2, with 8 bases lining up with TRBD1. The CDR3 has 13 residues. The junction had 8 bases not matched to a gene; V was cut back by 7 bases and J by 8 bases. The germline CDR1 and CDR2 sequences are KGHDR and SFDVKD. CDR3 DNA: TGTGCCACCAGCAACCAGGGGGCAGACGGCTACACCTTC. Translated: CATSNQGADGYTF.